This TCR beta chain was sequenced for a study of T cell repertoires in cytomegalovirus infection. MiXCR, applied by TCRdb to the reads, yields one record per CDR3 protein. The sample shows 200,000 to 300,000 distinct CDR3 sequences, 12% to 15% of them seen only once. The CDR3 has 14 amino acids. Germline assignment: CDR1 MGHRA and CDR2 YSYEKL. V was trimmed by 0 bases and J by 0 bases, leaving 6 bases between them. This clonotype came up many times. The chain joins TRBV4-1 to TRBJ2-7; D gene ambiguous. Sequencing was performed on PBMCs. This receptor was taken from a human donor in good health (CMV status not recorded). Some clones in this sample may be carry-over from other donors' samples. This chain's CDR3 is CASSQETISYEQYF. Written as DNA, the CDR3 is TGCGCCAGCAGCCAAGAAACGATCTCCTACGAGCAGTACTTC.